The clone carrying this T cell receptor beta chain was found once. The entry originates in a study of shared clonotypes between healthy human individuals. Sequencing used immunoSEQ multiplex PCR; TCRdb keeps in-frame clones, though not all of them. The top ten clones hold roughly 0.13% of a sample with roughly 2 million clones, nearly 97% of them seen once. Germline loops: CDR1 SGHRS, CDR2 YFSETQ. Trimming removed 4 bases from V and 3 bases from J; junction bases left unmatched: 5. The CDR3 is 15 amino acids. Sequencing used naive CD4+ T cells sorted from blood. Subset defined: CD45RA+ positively selected. V is TRBV5-1 and J is TRBJ1-4; 8 nucleotides align to TRBD1. The clonotype was recovered from a man aged 18 to 30 in good health. CDR3 sequence reads: CASSDGQGANEKLFF. The CDR3 DNA follows: TGCGCCAGCAGCGACGGACAGGGTGCTAATGAAAAACTGTTTTTT.